What follows are 5 T cell receptor beta chains derived from one specimen sequenced in a study of cytomegalovirus exposure and HLA in healthy donors. PCR was performed using 60 Vbeta and 13 Jbeta primers. The protocol was immunoSEQ multiplex PCR, while the TCRdb copy is restricted to in-frame clones and leaves out a portion. This sample carries 90,000 to 150,000 clones, 70% to 75% of them seen once, and the ten largest clones take less than 4.5%. The sequencing sample was made of PBMCs. All receptors come from a woman aged 40 to 50 in good health and CMV-seronegative.

This clone was seen just once. The chain links TRBV5-4 to TRBJ2-1, with 9 bases fitting TRBD1. The length of the CDR3 is 13 residues. CDR1 and CDR2 (germline): SGHNT, YYREEE (reference sequence). The V segment lost 3 bases and the J segment 5 bases; nucleotides outside the gene matches: 0. The CDR3 reads CASSWTGDNEQFF. CDR3 DNA sequence: TGTGCCAGCAGCTGGACAGGGGACAATGAGCAGTTCTTC.

This clone has a handful of counts. The chain combines TRBV28 with TRBJ1-2; D may be TRBD1 (5 bases). V lost 3 bases and J lost 8, with 10 bases in between. The CDR3 has 12 residues. Germline assignment: CDR1 MDHEN and CDR2 SYDVKM. The CDR3 loop is CASSFRGRGYTF. In DNA form, the CDR3 reads TGTGCCAGCAGTTTTAGGGGTAGGGGCTACACCTTC.

The chain recombines TRBV4-2 with TRBJ1-1, with D possibly TRBD1 on 5 matching bases. V was clipped by 8 bases and J by 0 bases, with 10 bases between them. CDR3 length: 13 residues. Germline CDR1 and CDR2: LGHNA and YNFKEQ. DNA for the CDR3: TGTGCCAGCGCGGGACGGTTGAACACTGAAGCTTTCTTT. Its translation is CASAGRLNTEAFF.

The chain has TRBV5-1 and TRBJ2-7; 8 nucleotides line up with TRBD2. The junction had 5 bases not matched to a gene; V was cut back by 0 bases and J by 0 bases. Germline CDR1 SGHRS, CDR2 YFSETQ. The CDR3 totals 16 residues. The CDR3 spells CASSLAGGRSSYEQYF. The CDR3 DNA sequence: TGCGCCAGCAGCTTGGCCGGCGGGAGGTCCTCCTACGAGCAGTACTTC.

A remark on this clone: The final CDR3 position lacks the conserved phenylalanine or tryptophan, pointing to a likely read error. This sequence joins TRBV5-1 and TRBJ2-7; TRBD2 agrees at 9 bases. The CDR3 length is 15 residues. With 2 bases clipped from V and 2 bases from J, the junction kept 5 bases outside the gene matches. Germline lookup yields CDR1 SGHRS and CDR2 YFSETQ. The CDR3 DNA reads as TGCGCCAGCAGCTTCGGCGGGAGGGCACCCTACGAGCAGTACCTC. Its protein is CASSFGGRAPYEQYL.